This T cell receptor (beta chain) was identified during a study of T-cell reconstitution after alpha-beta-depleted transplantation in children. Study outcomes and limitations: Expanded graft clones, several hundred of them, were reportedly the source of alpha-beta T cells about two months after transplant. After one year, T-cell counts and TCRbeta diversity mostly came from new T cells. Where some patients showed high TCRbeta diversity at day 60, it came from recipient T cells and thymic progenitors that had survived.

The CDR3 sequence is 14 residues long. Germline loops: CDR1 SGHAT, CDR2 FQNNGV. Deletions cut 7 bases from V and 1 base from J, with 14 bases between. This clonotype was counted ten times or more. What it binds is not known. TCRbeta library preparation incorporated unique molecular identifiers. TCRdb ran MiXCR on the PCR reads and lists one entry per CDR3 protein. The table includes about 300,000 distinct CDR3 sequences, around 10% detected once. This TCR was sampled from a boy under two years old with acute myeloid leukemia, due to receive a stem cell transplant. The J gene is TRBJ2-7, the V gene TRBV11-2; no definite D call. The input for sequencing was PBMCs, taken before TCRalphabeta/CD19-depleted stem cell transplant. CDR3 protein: CASTNWGRSYEQYF. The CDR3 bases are TGTGCCAGCACCAATTGGGGTAGATCCTACGAGCAGTACTTC.